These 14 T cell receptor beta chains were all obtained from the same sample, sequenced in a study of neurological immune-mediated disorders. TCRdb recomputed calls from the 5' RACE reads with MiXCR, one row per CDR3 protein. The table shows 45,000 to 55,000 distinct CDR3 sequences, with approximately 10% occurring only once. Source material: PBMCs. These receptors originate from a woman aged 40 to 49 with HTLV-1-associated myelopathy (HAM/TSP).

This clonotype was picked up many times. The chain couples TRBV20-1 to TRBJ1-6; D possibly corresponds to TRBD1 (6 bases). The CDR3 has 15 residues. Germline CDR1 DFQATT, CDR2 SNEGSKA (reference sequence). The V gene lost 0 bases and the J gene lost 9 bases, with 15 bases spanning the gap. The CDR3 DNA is TGCAGTGCTAGAGATTCGGGGGGCTGGGGTTCACCCCTCCACTTT. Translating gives CSARDSGGWGSPLHF.

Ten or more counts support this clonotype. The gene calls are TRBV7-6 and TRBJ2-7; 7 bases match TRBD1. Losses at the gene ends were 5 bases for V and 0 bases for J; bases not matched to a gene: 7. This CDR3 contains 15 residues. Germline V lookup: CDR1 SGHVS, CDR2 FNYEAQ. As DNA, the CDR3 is TGTGCCAGCAGCAAAACGGACAGGAGCTCCTACGAGCAGTACTTC. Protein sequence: CASSKTDRSSYEQYF.

This CDR3 is CASSPEESRRSTQYF. For the CDR3, the DNA is TGTGCCAGCAGCCCGGAGGAGAGCCGCCGTAGTACGCAGTATTTT. The V gene is TRBV9, the J gene TRBJ2-3; the D gene is possibly TRBD2 (5 bases). The CDR3 is 15 residues long. CDR1 and CDR2 (germline): SGDLS, YYNGEE. Trimming removed 4 bases from V and 8 bases from J, with 20 bases in between.

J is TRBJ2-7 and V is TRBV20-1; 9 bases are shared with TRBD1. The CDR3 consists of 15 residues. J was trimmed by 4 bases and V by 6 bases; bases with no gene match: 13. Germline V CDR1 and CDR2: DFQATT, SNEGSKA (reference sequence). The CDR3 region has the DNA TGCAGTGCGAGCCGTCCGGGACAGGGTGGGTACGAGCAGTACTTC. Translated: CSASRPGQGGYEQYF.

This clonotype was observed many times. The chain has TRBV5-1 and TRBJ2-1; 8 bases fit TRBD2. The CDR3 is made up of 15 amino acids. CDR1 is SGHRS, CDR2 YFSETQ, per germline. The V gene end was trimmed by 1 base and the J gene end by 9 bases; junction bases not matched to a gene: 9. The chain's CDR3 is CASSLWAGGAAEQFF. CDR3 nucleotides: TGCGCCAGCAGCTTGTGGGCCGGGGGGGCAGCTGAGCAGTTCTTC.

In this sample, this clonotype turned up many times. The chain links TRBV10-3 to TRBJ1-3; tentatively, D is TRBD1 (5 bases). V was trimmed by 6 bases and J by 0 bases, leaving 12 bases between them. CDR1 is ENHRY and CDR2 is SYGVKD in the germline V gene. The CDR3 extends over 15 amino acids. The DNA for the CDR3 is TGTGCCATCAGAGAACTCGGGGCCTCTGGAAACACCATATATTTT. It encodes CAIRELGASGNTIYF.

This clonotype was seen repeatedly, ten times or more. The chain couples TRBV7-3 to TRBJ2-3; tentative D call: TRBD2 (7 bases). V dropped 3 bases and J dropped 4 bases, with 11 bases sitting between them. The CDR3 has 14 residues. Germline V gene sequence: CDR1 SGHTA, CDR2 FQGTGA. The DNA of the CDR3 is TGTGCCAGCAGCTTCGCGGGGGCGGCAGATACGCAGTATTTT. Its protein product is CASSFAGAADTQYF. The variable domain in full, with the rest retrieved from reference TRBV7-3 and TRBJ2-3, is GAGVSQTPSNKVTEKGKYVELRCDPISGHTALYWYRQSLGQGPEFLIYFQGTGAADDSGLPNDRFFAVRPEGSVSTLKIQRTERGDSAVYLCASSFAGAADTQYFGPGTRLTVL.

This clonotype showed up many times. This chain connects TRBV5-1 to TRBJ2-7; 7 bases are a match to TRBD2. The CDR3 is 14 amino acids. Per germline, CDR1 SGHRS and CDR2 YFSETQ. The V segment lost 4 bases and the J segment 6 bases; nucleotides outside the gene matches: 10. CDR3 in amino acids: CASSTTGGSIEQYF. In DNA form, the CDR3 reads TGCGCCAGCAGCACAACGGGAGGAAGCATCGAGCAGTACTTC.

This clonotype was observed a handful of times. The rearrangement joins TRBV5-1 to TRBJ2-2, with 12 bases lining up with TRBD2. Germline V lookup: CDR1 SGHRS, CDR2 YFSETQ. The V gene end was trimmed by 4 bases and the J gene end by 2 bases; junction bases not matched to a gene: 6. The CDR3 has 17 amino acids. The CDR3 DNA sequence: TGCGCCAGCAGCCTAACTAGCGGGGGGACTAACACCGGGGAGCTGTTTTTT. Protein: CASSLTSGGTNTGELFF.

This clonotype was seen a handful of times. The CDR3 DNA sequence: TGTGCCAGCAGCTTATTCCGGGCGTCCGCGCCAGAGACCCAGTACTTC. Its translation is CASSLFRASAPETQYF. The rearrangement uses TRBV12-3 or TRBV12-4 and TRBJ2-5, with D unclear. The V end was cut by 6 bases, the J end by 4 bases, with 21 bases between. The CDR3 runs 16 residues.

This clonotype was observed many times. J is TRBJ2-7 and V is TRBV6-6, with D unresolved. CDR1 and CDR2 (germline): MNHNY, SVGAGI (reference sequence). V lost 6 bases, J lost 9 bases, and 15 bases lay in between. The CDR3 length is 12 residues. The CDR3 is CASSLALDRQYF. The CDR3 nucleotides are TGTGCCAGCAGCCTCGCCCTTGACCGGCAGTACTTC.

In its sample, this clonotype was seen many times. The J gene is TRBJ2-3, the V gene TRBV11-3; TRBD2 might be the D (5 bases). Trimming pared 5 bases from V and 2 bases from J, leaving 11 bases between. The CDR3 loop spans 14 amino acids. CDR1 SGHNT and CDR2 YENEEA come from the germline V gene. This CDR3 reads CASSRGSLTDTQYF. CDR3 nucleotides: TGTGCCAGCAGCCGGGGAAGCCTCACAGATACGCAGTATTTT.

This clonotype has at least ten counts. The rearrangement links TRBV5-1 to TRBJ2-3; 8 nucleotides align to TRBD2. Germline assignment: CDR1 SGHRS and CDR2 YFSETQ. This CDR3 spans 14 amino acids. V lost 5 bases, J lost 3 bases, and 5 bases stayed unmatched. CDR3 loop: CASRFSGETDTQYF. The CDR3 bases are TGCGCCAGCAGGTTTAGCGGGGAAACAGATACGCAGTATTTT.

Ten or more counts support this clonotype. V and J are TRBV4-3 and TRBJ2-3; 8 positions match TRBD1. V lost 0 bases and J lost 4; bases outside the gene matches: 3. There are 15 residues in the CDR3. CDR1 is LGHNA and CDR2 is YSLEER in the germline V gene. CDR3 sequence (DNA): TGCGCCAGCAGCCAAGAGAAACAGGGGGCAGATACGCAGTATTTT. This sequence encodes CASSQEKQGADTQYF.